The 3 T cell receptor beta chains below were found in one sample sequenced in a study of CD8 T cells in ankylosing spondylitis (dated by TCRdb to about 2017). The protocol used for the library was 5' RACE. This sample was sequenced with an Illumina HiSeq 2500. TCRdb cleaned the public reads at Q25 with fastp, built clones with MiXCR and kept in-frame beta chains. Records with the same CDR3 protein are collapsed into one entry carrying the most frequent genes and DNA. For this sample there are approximately 150,000 distinct CDR3 sequences; roughly 10% appear just once. The ten largest clones take up about 16% of the sample. The specimen sequenced was blood, either unsorted or a sorted T cell fraction (not recorded which). Every receptor here comes from a female donor with ankylosing spondylitis or in good health (not recorded which).

V and J are TRBV4-1 and TRBJ1-5; TRBD1 matches 9 bases. Germline CDR1 and CDR2: MGHRA and YSYEKL. The CDR3 covers 14 residues. Trimming removed 4 bases from V and 6 bases from J; junction bases left unmatched: 4. The CDR3 protein is CASSPGQGSQPQHF. The CDR3 DNA is TGCGCCAGCAGCCCCGGACAGGGGAGTCAGCCCCAGCATTTT.

This chain connects TRBV19 to TRBJ2-1; 11 positions agree with TRBD2. The CDR3 totals 17 residues. CDR1 LNHDA and CDR2 SQIVND come from the germline V gene (reference sequence). J was trimmed by 4 bases and V by 1 base; bases with no gene match: 6. CDR3 sequence reads: CASSIGSGTSGYNEQFF. CDR3 nucleotide sequence: TGTGCCAGTAGTATAGGGAGCGGGACTAGCGGTTACAATGAGCAGTTCTTC. The full variable domain, with the rest looked up from reference TRBV19 and TRBJ2-1, is DGGITQSPKYLFRKEGQNVTLSCEQNLNHDAMYWYRQDPGQGLRLIYYSQIVNDFQKGDIAEGYSVSREKKESFPLTVTSAQKNPTAFYLCASSIGSGTSGYNEQFFGPGTRLTVL.

This clonotype showed up just a few times. V and J are TRBV21-1 and TRBJ2-1; the DNA was not used to check the table's D call, TRBD1. TRBV21-1 is flagged as a pseudogene. This CDR3 spans 15 amino acids. For the CDR3, the DNA is TGTGCCAGCAGCACCCCCTTTAGACTCCAAGTAGAGCAGTTCTTC. Amino acid sequence: CASSTPFRLQVEQFF.